Reported below is one T cell receptor (beta chain). Its specific antigen is unknown. Base qualities are not provided; no much larger clone lies one nucleotide away. Library preparation used the immunoSEQ multiplex PCR assay. A mixture of 60 forward primers for TCR Vbeta segments and 13 reverse primers for TCR Jbeta segments was used in the multiplex PCR. A multiplex PCR assay on genomic DNA amplified the CDR3 region of rearranged TCR beta genes. The amplified TCR beta libraries were sequenced on the Illumina HiSeq System as 87-base-pair reads. As for how the authors treated the data: Across the 700 or so repertoires, a later analysis counted approximately 83 million unique TCR beta chains, 9.5 million to 13 million of which were shared by at least two donors. A nearest-neighbor algorithm error-corrected the raw reads and collapsed the reads into unique sequences, merging closely related sequences to remove PCR and sequencing errors. V, D and J gene segments were assigned by aligning CDR3 sequences to IMGT reference sequences. Each retained sequence needed at least a six-nucleotide match to both a V gene segment and a J gene segment. A rearrangement counted as productive if the CDR3 had no stop codons and remained in frame with V and J, and every other rearrangement counted as non-productive. Following IMGT convention, CDR3 was defined as the stretch from the second conserved V-encoded cysteine to the conserved J-encoded phenylalanine. Sequences without an unambiguous match to a single V gene segment were excluded from the earlier analysis of about 600 of the donors. An earlier analysis of a few hundred of the donors called V segments functional above 56.7% productive rearrangements and segregating when the between-donor standard deviation exceeded 5%. A statistical classification framework was built for diagnosing cytomegalovirus status from the catalog of TCR beta chain sequences. A later analysis assigned V and J genes by comparing TCR nucleotide sequences with IMGT/GENE-DB human TR gene sequences. The TCRdist pipeline was used in a later analysis to assign CDR3 sequences and most-parsimonious VDJ recombination scenarios. In a later analysis, each TCR beta chain was defined by its CDR3 amino acid sequence together with its V-gene family, and reads lacking a unique V-gene family were excluded. To address suspected cross-contamination and a sequencing artifact, a later analysis removed 592 highly shared, low-generation-probability nucleotide sequences. In a later analysis, a clonal expansion index for each public chain was calculated from normalized within-repertoire ranks of inferred template counts. A later analysis computed generation probabilities with a VDJ recombination model fitted to out-of-frame rearrangements, and checked the results against IGoR. In a later analysis, TCR-TCR, TCR-HLA and TCR-CMV co-occurrence was scored with hypergeometric tests, and a repertoire-size bias correction was applied to TCR pairs. In a later analysis, false discovery rates were estimated by permuting HLA or CMV assignments 20 times. In a later analysis, co-occurring TCRs were grouped using DBSCAN, with TCRdist sequence similarity added in when clustering inside HLA-allele-positive subsets. For co-occurrence clustering, repertoires with fewer than 30,000 or more than 120,000 public chains were excluded, along with about five repertoires with anomalous nucleotide sharing. TCRdb limited this immuneACCESS table to in-frame rearrangements with V and J called. A share of clones is missing; checked studies link under half to unresolved V genes, and the rest is unexplained. The V and J calls and clone size are taken from that table; D and trimming were inferred from the DNA. The sample table holds more than 140,000 clones, of which about 80% were seen once. 1.5% to 2.5% of the sample rests with the top ten.

The data are from a study of cytomegalovirus exposure and HLA in healthy donors (dated by TCRdb to 2016 to 2017). Regarding the complete study: In an earlier analysis of approximately 500 of the donors, 276 Gb of sequence data and 100 million or so unique TCR beta sequences from about 180 million T cells were reported. An early release covering more than 500 HLA-typed donors comprised roughly 300 gigabases of sequencing data and roughly 86 million unique TCR sequences. Of the 300 to 500 genotyped donors, 80% to 90% were placed in the genetic ancestry cluster associated with self-reported Caucasian donors. The study was designed to test whether signatures of past pathogen exposure could be identified by cataloging public T cell receptors. The T cell repertoires of about 700 subjects were profiled by immunosequencing and related to cytomegalovirus serostatus. A separate validation cohort of approximately 130 different subjects was used in addition to the roughly 700-subject first cohort. To predict cytomegalovirus infection status, the study brought together high-throughput TCR immunosequencing, statistical association of individual TCRs with disease status, and machine learning. In a later analysis, previously published TCR beta repertoires from about 640 donors were re-analyzed and high-resolution HLA genotyping was added so that TCR occurrence patterns could be studied. In the later analysis, no new phenotypic data were used to find candidate immune exposures; instead, reliance was placed on TCR beta sequences and their occurrence across donors. To decide whether each TCR beta V gene segment behaved as functional or pseudogenic, an earlier analysis of some 600 of the donors relied on high-throughput TCR beta sequencing. Alongside the repertoire data, information on donor age, sex, ethnicity and CMV serostatus was compiled. A later genetic analysis took genome-wide SNP genotypes for about 65% of the roughly 670 donors and used that subset as a discovery cohort. Every repertoire in the discovery cohort had been generated on one and the same sequencing platform. HLA typing covered class I and class II loci at four-digit resolution. The number of donors typed differed by locus, with roughly 629-640 for A, B, C, DRB1 and DQB1, around 500 for DQA1, 600 to 610 for DPA1, and approximately 470 for DPB1. About five DR-DQ haplotypes were treated as single units for association and clustering because of strong linkage in the cohort. Across approximately 400 genotyped donors of the cohort, an average of approximately 240,000 unique TCR beta nucleotide sequences per donor were sequenced, and roughly 20% of those sequences were non-productive.

What the study reported, not specific to this receptor: In a later analysis, TCR association rates were found to vary across HLA loci, with the most associated TCRs seen for DRB1 alleles and the fewest for HLA-C alleles. A further reported finding was that TCR beta sequences accurately predicted the HLA-A and HLA-B alleles for most subjects in the first cohort. In both the original and validation cohorts, the classifier was reported to diagnose cytomegalovirus status with high specificity and sensitivity. While some public TCRs were present in many individuals, most TCR sequences turned up only very rarely across donors. Compared with the approximately 710-donor mean, donors in an Asian-associated ancestry cluster had fewer N-insertions in productive TCRs, according to a later genetic analysis. Roughly uniform sequencing depth across donors was assumed in presence/absence analyses, although this assumption may not hold. A later analysis associated about 17,000 TCR beta sequences with specific HLA alleles at a false discovery rate of 0.05. The cohort was sequenced for TCR beta chains only, and without alpha or paired-chain data the features that could be detected were limited. The sequencing pipeline was judged likely to have produced a cluster of highly shared sequence variants as a technical artifact. The authors suggested that the approach could potentially be extended to other disease states and immunological phenotypes. The earlier analysis of about 600 of the donors excluded about 16 rarely observed V segments, including chromosome 9 orphons, because counts were too low. A later genetic analysis associated a missense DCLRE1C variant with V-gene and J-gene trimming of TCR beta chains, and an independent cohort replicated the association. CMV serostatus was the only immune exposure information available for the cohort. In an earlier analysis of around 500 of the donors, most TCR beta V segments appeared in productive rearrangements about 90% or about 30% of the time, broadly matching IMGT annotations. Linkage disequilibrium might explain the correlated functional status among segregating V segments, but an unknown experimental factor could not be ruled out. In a later analysis, HLA-associated TCR beta chains showed more clonal expansion and lower generation probabilities than non-associated chains that were equally common. In a later analysis, several top co-occurrence clusters were reported to appear linked to parvovirus B19, influenza, CMV and Epstein-Barr virus. Because some donors lacked HLA typing at each locus, the association tests relied only on the typed subset. When HLA alleles, especially DR and DQ, strongly co-occurred, TCR associations were difficult to assign to individual alleles. The 87-base-pair reads could not distinguish some IMGT-functional V segments, including TRBV6-2 and TRBV6-3, so those segments were excluded. Most CMV-associated TCR beta chains appeared to be HLA-restricted in a later analysis, and the HLA associations seemed to be driven largely by CMV exposure. A few of the identified cytomegalovirus-associated TCR beta chains were confirmed in vitro to be specific for cytomegalovirus antigens. The study listed 164 TCR beta chains as associated with cytomegalovirus.

V and J lose 3 bases and 6 bases, and a span of 10 bases separates them. The CDR3, cysteine through phenylalanine, is 13 amino acids long. Only the CDR3 region is kept as DNA, spanning 39 bases read in frame from base 1. The germline V gene yields MDHEN for CDR1 and SYDVKM for CDR2. The cohort comprised approximately 700 healthy bone marrow donors. Cohort members were all nominally healthy when sampled, although unrecorded immune exposures were likely present. The donor was CMV seronegative and was included in the group of several hundred seronegative cohort members. A peripheral blood sample was provided by each donor, and peripheral blood mononuclear cells were used for TCR beta sequencing. The Qiagen DNeasy Blood Extraction Kit was used to extract genomic DNA from the blood cell samples.

The chain uses TRBV28 and TRBJ2-3; the best D guess is TRBD2, with 6 bases matching. The specimen was PBMCs. The TCR was taken from a woman aged 35 to 49 in good health and CMV-seronegative. The DNA reads TGTGCCAGCAGTTTGGCTAGCGCGGATACGCAGTATTTT. The resulting protein is CASSLASADTQYF.